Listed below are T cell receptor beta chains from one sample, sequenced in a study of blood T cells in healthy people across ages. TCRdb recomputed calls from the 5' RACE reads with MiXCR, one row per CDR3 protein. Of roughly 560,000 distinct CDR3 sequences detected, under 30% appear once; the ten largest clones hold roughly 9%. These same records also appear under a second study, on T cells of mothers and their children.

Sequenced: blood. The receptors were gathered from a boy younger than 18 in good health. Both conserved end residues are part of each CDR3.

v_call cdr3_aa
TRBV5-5 CASSPWDGGASGDIQYF
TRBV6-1 CASSETGRRMSVF
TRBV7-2 CASSLATGGRDEQFF
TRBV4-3 CASSQVPDREETQYF
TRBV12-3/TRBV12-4 CASREFTWDNEQFF
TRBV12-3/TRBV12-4 CASSSTMIGLRNEQFF
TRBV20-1 CSAPDARAYEQYF
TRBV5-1 CASSLDLEGNEQFF
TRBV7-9 CASSLGPHPGSGEQYF
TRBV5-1 CASSHRFRGARPLENIQYF
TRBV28 CASSFTGVYEQYF
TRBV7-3 CASSLSRDGGTDTQYF
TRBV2 CASSARPNRETDTQYF
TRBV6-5 CASSTGTEDTQYF
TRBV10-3 CAIRVNPRELDDEQYF
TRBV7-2 CASSLLTGNQPQHF
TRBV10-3 CAISESVPGSGSQETQYF